These 3 T cell receptor beta chains were all obtained from the same sample, sequenced in a study of blood T cell repertoires in COVID-19. Clones were read by immunoSEQ multiplex PCR, and TCRdb kept only the in-frame ones, dropping some. Of some 200,000 clones in the sample, less than 90% are singletons; the top ten hold roughly 2%. The sample consisted of peripheral blood. The receptor source for this set is a woman between 50 and 59 years old with acute or convalescent COVID-19.

The V and J genes are TRBV7-3 and TRBJ2-1, with 13 bases lining up with TRBD2. Losses at the gene ends were 3 bases for V and 6 bases for J; bases not matched to a gene: 8. Germline V gene sequence: CDR1 SGHTA, CDR2 FQGTGA. The CDR3 spans 17 residues. The CDR3 reads CASSFKGGLAGFNEQFF. As DNA, the CDR3 is TGTGCCAGCAGCTTTAAAGGGGGACTAGCGGGGTTCAATGAGCAGTTCTTC.

The V call is TRBV5-4, the J call TRBJ1-1, with 9 bases that match TRBD1. With V trimmed by 2 bases and J by 1 base, 9 bases remained unmatched. This CDR3 spans 17 amino acids. CDR1 SGHNT and CDR2 YYREEE come from the germline V gene (reference sequence). The CDR3, as DNA: TGTGCCAGCAGCTTACCGGGACAGGGTCTAAGGAACACTGAAGCTTTCTTT. It yields the protein CASSLPGQGLRNTEAFF.

The V call is TRBV9, the J call TRBJ2-3; D might be TRBD2 (6 bases). This CDR3 has 16 residues. V lost 7 bases and J 6 bases, leaving 24 bases between the germline ends. Germline values: CDR1 SGDLS, CDR2 YYNGEE. The CDR3 DNA is TGTGCCAGCGGAAGGGCGCGGGGTGGTGATGCGGATACGCAGTATTTT. Protein sequence: CASGRARGGDADTQYF.